The T cell receptor (beta chain) described here comes from a study of T-cell memory formation after mild COVID-19. Study background: There were largely donor-specific TCR clusters. Study-wide results and limits: Specificity for SARS-CoV-2 was not confirmed among the second-wave clones peaking on day 37. Pre-infection memory carried some responding clones, suggesting that cross-reactive memory joined.

Notes on this clonotype: Its specificity is not known.

With constant-segment primers, 5'RACE yielded cDNA libraries of TCR alpha and TCR beta that carried sample barcodes and UMIs. TCRdb reprocessed the 5' RACE reads with MiXCR, giving one entry per CDR3 protein. The profile shows under 250,000 distinct CDR3 sequences, 15% to 17% of them singletons. The V end was cut by 5 bases, the J end by 6 bases, with 20 bases between. CDR3 length: 16 amino acids. Looked up from germline, CDR1 is SGHTA and CDR2 is FQGNSA. This chain connects TRBV7-2 to TRBJ2-4; D is unresolved. What was sequenced was PBMCs or a T cell subset sorted from them (not recorded which). The TCR sequence derives from an adult woman who had mild COVID-19 (a few samples of this study predate the infection). Cell type and time point are not known. CDR3: CASSPPLGRQLNIQYF. DNA of the CDR3: TGTGCCAGCAGCCCTCCATTGGGCAGACAATTAAACATTCAGTACTTC.